This TCR beta chain emerged from a study of blood T cell repertoires in COVID-19. Losses at the gene ends were 1 base for V and 8 bases for J; bases not matched to a gene: 7. CDR3 length equals 15 residues. Per germline, CDR1 SGHVS and CDR2 FQNEAQ. Some clones are missing from TCRdb's copy, which holds only in-frame ones; the method was immunoSEQ multiplex PCR. Here the sample spans about 160,000 clones, approximately 82% being singletons. The sample was peripheral blood. The TCR comes from a woman over 75 with active or convalescent COVID-19. This chain connects TRBV7-8 to TRBJ1-4; 7 bases match TRBD1. DNA of the CDR3: TGTGCCAGCAGCTTAGACAGGGGTTCAGGAGAAAAACTGTTTTTT. This codes for CASSLDRGSGEKLFF.